The rows below give T cell receptor beta chains drawn from one sample of a study of monozygotic twins with inflammatory bowel disease. TCRdb re-called the 5' RACE reads and gives one entry per CDR3 protein, without DNA. Across about 160,000 distinct CDR3 sequences, the top ten clones capture 2.4% of the sample. Sequencing was carried out using blood. The receptors originated from a human donor with ulcerative colitis or Crohn's disease, or a healthy co-twin of an affected twin (not recorded which). CDR3s include the opening cysteine and the closing phenylalanine or tryptophan. The order of the fields is V gene, J gene, CDR3 protein.

>TRBV4-1|TRBJ1-2
CASSQGREGTMGDYGYTF
>TRBV5-6|TRBJ2-5
CAQGAPQDQYF
>TRBV2|TRBJ2-5
CASSQLGETQYF
>TRBV7-9|TRBJ2-3
CASGAASRGKTQYF
>TRBV5-1|TRBJ1-1
CASSLDDRGYTEAFF
>TRBV12-3/TRBV12-4|TRBJ2-7
CASSSISGGPGLAITEQYF
>TRBV6-1|TRBJ1-6
CASSEGTGDNSPLHF
>TRBV5-1|TRBJ2-7
CASSSDRVSSYEQYF
>TRBV18|TRBJ1-4
CASSLQGVGGEKLFF
>TRBV20-1|TRBJ2-5
CSARSGPLWQETQYF
>TRBV7-2|TRBJ1-2
CASSSGRGSLLPYGYTF
>TRBV6-4|TRBJ2-1
CASSAGLAGNNEQFF
>TRBV5-6|TRBJ2-1
CASSRLLAGGSNEQFF
>TRBV19|TRBJ1-5
CASSIGLPGNQPQHF
>TRBV11-2|TRBJ2-3
CASSLGAGDSTDTQYF
>TRBV24-1|TRBJ2-2
CATSDKGAANTGELFF
>TRBV7-9|TRBJ1-1
CASSRTGAEAFF
>TRBV6-2/TRBV6-3|TRBJ2-1
CASSYGPIRTSGDNEQFF
>TRBV20-1|TRBJ2-7
CSARTSGTLHEQYF
>TRBV6-1|TRBJ2-2
CASSHGRGSVGTGELFF
>TRBV7-2|TRBJ2-7
CASSSETWERQYF
>TRBV20-1|TRBJ2-3
CSAIGGGADTQYF
>TRBV5-5|TRBJ1-2
CASSDGQGYGYTF
>TRBV7-9|TRBJ2-5
CASIPAGGETQYF
>TRBV10-3|TRBJ2-2
CAIRASGGTGELFF
>TRBV27|TRBJ2-2
CASSLSGPINTGELFF
>TRBV6-6|TRBJ2-3
CASSHDTRGLQYF
>TRBV5-1|TRBJ1-2
CASSLGGRANYGYTF
>TRBV5-5|TRBJ2-2
CASSFSPSRGGELFF
>TRBV11-2|TRBJ2-3
CASSFSSERGDTQYF
>TRBV18|TRBJ2-5
CASSPGQFQETQYF
>TRBV28|TRBJ1-1
CASSSPGQTQQNTEAFF
>TRBV11-2|TRBJ2-2
CASRLQGFSTGELFF
>TRBV7-2|TRBJ1-6
CASSSQKGTGGTTPLHF
>TRBV4-1|TRBJ2-3
CASSQDPDSSFNTQYF
>TRBV10-3|TRBJ2-3
CAIRPAGDPLSTDTQYF
>TRBV12-3/TRBV12-4|TRBJ2-5
CASSFGPGATQYF
>TRBV7-2|TRBJ1-1
CASSLGDGMNTEAFF
>TRBV7-8|TRBJ1-5
CASSLVGRGGDSNQPQHF
>TRBV7-9|TRBJ2-3
CASSLSAGGDTQYF
>TRBV2|TRBJ2-7
CASSVAGATYEQYF
>TRBV5-1|TRBJ2-5
CASSLLLTQETQYF
>TRBV4-3|TRBJ2-7
CASSQEAQGQGVYEQYF
>TRBV20-1|TRBJ2-6
CSASPRGASGANVLTF
>TRBV5-1|TRBJ2-7
CASSLGLAGNYEQYF